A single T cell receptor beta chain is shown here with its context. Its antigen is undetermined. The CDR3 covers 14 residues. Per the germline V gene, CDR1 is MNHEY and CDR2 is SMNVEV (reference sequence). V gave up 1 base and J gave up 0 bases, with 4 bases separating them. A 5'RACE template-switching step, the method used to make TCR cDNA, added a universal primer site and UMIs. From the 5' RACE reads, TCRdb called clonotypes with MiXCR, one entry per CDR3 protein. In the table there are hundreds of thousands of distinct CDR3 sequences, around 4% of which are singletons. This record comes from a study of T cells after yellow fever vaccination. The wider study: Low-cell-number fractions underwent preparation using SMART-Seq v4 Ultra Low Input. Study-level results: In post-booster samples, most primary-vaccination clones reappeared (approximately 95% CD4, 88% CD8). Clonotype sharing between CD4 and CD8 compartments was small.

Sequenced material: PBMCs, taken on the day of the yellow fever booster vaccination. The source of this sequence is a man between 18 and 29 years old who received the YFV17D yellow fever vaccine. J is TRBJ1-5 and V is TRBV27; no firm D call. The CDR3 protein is CASSLFGSNQPQHF. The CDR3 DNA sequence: TGTGCCAGCAGTTTATTCGGTAGCAATCAGCCCCAGCATTTT.